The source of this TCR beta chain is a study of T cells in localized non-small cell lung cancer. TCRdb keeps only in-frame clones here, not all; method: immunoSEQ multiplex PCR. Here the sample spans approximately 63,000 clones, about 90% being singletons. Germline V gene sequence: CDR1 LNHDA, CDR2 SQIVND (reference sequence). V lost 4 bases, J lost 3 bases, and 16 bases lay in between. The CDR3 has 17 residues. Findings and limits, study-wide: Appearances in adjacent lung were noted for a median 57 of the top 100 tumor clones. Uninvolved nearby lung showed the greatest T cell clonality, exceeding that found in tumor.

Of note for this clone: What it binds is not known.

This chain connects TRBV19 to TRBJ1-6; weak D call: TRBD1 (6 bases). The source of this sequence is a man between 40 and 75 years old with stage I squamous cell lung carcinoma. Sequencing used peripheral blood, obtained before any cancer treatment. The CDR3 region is CASSTSGVRSYNSPLHF. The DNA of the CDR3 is TGTGCCAGTAGTACCTCAGGGGTCCGGAGCTATAATTCACCCCTCCACTTT.